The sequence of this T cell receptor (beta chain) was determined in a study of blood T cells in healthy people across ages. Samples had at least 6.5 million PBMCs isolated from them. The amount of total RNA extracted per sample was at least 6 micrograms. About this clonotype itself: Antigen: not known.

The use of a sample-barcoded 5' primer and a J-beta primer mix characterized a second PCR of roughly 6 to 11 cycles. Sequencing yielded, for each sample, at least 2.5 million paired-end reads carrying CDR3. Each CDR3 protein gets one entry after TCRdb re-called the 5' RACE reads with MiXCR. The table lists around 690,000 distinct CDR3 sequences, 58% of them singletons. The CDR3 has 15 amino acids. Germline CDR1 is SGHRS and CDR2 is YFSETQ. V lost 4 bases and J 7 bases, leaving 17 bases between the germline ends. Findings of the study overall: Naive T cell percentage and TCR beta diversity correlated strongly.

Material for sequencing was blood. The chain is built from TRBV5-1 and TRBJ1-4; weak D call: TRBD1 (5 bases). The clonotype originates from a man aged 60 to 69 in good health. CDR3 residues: CASSPTSGASEKLFF. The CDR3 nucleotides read TGCGCCAGCAGCCCCACGTCCGGGGCTAGTGAAAAACTGTTTTTT.